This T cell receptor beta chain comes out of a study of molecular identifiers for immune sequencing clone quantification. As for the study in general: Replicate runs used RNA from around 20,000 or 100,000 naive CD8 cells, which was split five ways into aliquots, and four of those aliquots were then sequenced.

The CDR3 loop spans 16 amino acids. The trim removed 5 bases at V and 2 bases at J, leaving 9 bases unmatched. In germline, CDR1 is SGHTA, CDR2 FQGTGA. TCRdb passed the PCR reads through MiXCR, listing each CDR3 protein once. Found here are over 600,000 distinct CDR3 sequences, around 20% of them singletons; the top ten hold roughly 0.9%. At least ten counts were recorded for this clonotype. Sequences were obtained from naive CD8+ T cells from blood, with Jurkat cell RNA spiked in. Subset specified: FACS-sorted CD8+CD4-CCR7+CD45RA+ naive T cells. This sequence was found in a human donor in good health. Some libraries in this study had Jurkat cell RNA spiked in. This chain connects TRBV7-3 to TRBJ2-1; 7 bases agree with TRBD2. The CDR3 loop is CASSQTLAVTYNEQFF. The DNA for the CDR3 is TGTGCCAGCAGCCAAACGCTAGCGGTGACCTACAATGAGCAGTTCTTC.